This T cell receptor beta chain derives from a study of patients and donors after allogeneic stem cell transplantation. This clonotype was picked up a small number of times. At one end, the junction sequence differs from germline, possibly due to a read error. The length of the CDR3 is 14 residues. Per germline, CDR1 SSHAT and CDR2 FNYEAQ (reference sequence). MiXCR, applied by TCRdb to the RT-PCR reads, yields one record per CDR3 protein. Found here are 110,000 or so distinct CDR3 sequences, around 38% of them singletons; the top ten hold around 25%. The chain combines TRBV7-7 with TRBJ2-1; 10 nucleotides match TRBD1. Sequenced input: blood, either unsorted or a sorted T cell fraction (not recorded which). The TCR sequence derives from a human donor who was either an allogeneic HSCT recipient or a stem cell or donor lymphocyte infusion donor (not recorded which). It is not recorded whose cells these are; they may come from a transplant donor. The CDR3 region is CASSLGQGRDEQFF. CDR3 DNA: TGTGCTAGCAGCTTGGGACAGGGGAGGGATGAGCAGTTCTTC.